Included here is one T cell receptor beta chain sequence, with context. Germline V lookup: CDR1 SGHTA, CDR2 FQGTGA. With 2 bases clipped from V and 6 bases from J, the junction kept 4 bases outside the gene matches. This CDR3 has 15 amino acids. This sample was included in a study of blood T cell repertoires in COVID-19. Turning to the study itself: Acute and convalescent COVID-19 specimens originated in the United States, Italy and Spain. Sources were T cells, B-cell-depleted T cells, or PBMCs; the material itself was cDNA or gDNA.

The authors' processing: Using reference gene primer amplification, nucleated cell counts were estimated. The data were produced by immunoSEQ multiplex PCR, yet TCRdb's version contains in-frame clones alone and is incomplete. The V and J calls and clone size were taken over from that table, and D and trimming were inferred from the DNA. The top ten clones hold under 5.5% of a sample with under 200,000 clones, 80% to 85% of them seen once. The V and J genes are TRBV7-3 and TRBJ1-6, with 7 bases identical to TRBD1. The clonotype originates from a woman aged 25 to 45 with acute or convalescent COVID-19. Sequencing input: peripheral blood. The CDR3 DNA reads TGTGCCAGCAGCTTAGACACAGGGGTTAATTCACCCCTCCACTTT. As protein: CASSLDTGVNSPLHF.